These 21 T cell receptor beta chains share one sample of origin, sequenced in a study of metastatic and nonmetastatic thyroid tumors. Ahead of thyroid surgery, no patient had received treatment of any kind. TCRdb re-clonotyped the PCR reads via MiXCR. The data contain about 12,000 clones, more than 20% of them seen just once; the ten biggest clones take up about 14%. The sample comprised adjacent normal tissue. Receptors originate from a female donor with papillary thyroid cancer or a benign thyroid nodule (not recorded which). Some clones in this sample may be carry-over from other donors' samples.

This clone has a handful of counts. The chain employs TRBV20-1 and TRBJ1-2; 7 bases map to TRBD1. This CDR3 comprises 16 residues. The germline gives CDR1 DFQATT, CDR2 SNEGSKA (reference sequence). V shed 1 base and J 4 bases; nucleotides not matched to a gene: 12. CDR3 DNA sequence: TGCAGTGCTAGAGTTACTAGACAGGGAGCGATCTATGGCTACACCTTC. Translation: CSARVTRQGAIYGYTF.

In this sample, this clone is medium-sized (0.01 to 0.1%). The V call is TRBV20-1, the J call TRBJ2-7, with unresolved D. The CDR3 loop spans 11 amino acids. V was pared by 2 bases and J by 2 bases, with 4 bases between. Germline CDR1 reads DFQATT; CDR2 reads SNEGSKA (reference sequence). As DNA, the CDR3 is TGCAGTGCTAGAACCGCCTACGAGCAGTACTTC. Translating it yields CSARTAYEQYF.

By its share, this clone is medium-sized (0.01 to 0.1%). The V gene is TRBV10-2, the J gene TRBJ1-2; 9 bases match TRBD1. V shed 7 bases and J 5 bases; nucleotides not matched to a gene: 8. The CDR3 runs 14 residues. The germline gives CDR1 WSHSY, CDR2 SAAADI. The CDR3 region is CASTTGGPFYGYTF. CDR3 DNA: TGCGCCAGCACGACAGGGGGTCCTTTTTATGGCTACACCTTC.

This clone appeared a few times. This CDR3 fails to terminate in the conserved phenylalanine or tryptophan, so it likely reflects a read error. The V call is TRBV7-6, the J call TRBJ1-2; no reliable D call. The germline V and J ends were trimmed by 0 bases and 5 bases, with 10 bases remaining between them. Per the germline V gene, CDR1 is SGHVS and CDR2 is FNYEAQ. The CDR3 totals 14 residues. CDR3 residues: CASSLAGCSYGYTL. The CDR3 DNA sequence: TGTGCCAGCAGCTTAGCGGGGTGTTCTTATGGCTACACCCTC.

By frequency in the sample, this clone is medium-sized. The sample contains more than one DNA sequence encoding this CDR3. The chain has TRBV5-1 and TRBJ2-7; D may be TRBD2 (6 bases). Trimming cost V 2 bases and J 3 bases, with 12 bases left between them. The CDR3 sequence is 14 residues long. CDR1 is SGHRS and CDR2 is YFSETQ in the germline V gene. Here the CDR3 DNA reads TGCGCCAGCAGCTTAGTGTCGACTAGCTACGAGCAGTACTTC. This sequence encodes CASSLVSTSYEQYF. The full variable domain, its missing parts supplied by reference TRBV5-1 and TRBJ2-7, is KAGVTQTPRYLIKTRGQQVTLSCSPISGHRSVSWYQQTPGQGLQFLFEYFSETQRNKGNFPGRFSGRQFSNSRSEMNVSTLELGDSALYLCASSLVSTSYEQYFGPGTRLTVT.

This clone appeared many times. The chain carries TRBV30 and TRBJ2-7; TRBD1 matches at 7 bases. V lost 5 bases, J lost 2 bases, and 3 bases stayed unmatched. CDR1 and CDR2 from the germline V gene are GTSNPN and SVGIG (reference sequence). The CDR3 totals 12 residues. The CDR3 DNA reads TGTGCCTGGGGGGACAGTACCTACGAGCAGTACTTC. This sequence encodes CAWGDSTYEQYF.

Concerning this clone itself: At one end the junction does not follow the germline gene, possibly because of a read error. The genes are TRBV24-1 and TRBJ2-1, with D possibly TRBD1 on 6 matching bases. From germline, CDR1 is KGHDR and CDR2 SFDVKD. The CDR3 consists of 13 residues. CDR3 amino acids: CASTGQSYNEKFF. The CDR3 nucleotides read TGTGCCTCCACCGGACAGAGCTACAATGAGAAGTTCTTC.

This clone is medium-sized by share. The rearrangement links TRBV6-1 to TRBJ1-5, with 8 bases fitting TRBD1. This CDR3 has 13 residues. Germline CDR1 is MNHNS and CDR2 is SASEGT. V dropped 8 bases and J dropped 6; count of bases not matched to a gene: 6. The CDR3 is CASGDRGGQPQHF. In DNA, the CDR3 is TGTGCCAGCGGCGACAGGGGAGGTCAGCCCCAGCATTTT.

A few counts support this clone. The chain joins TRBV3-1 to TRBJ2-7; 7 nucleotides align to TRBD1. J lost 5 bases, V lost 3 bases, and 13 bases had no gene match. Per the germline V gene, CDR1 is LGHDT and CDR2 is YNNKEL (reference sequence). This CDR3 is built from 16 residues. The CDR3 nucleotides read TGTGCCAGCAGCCAGGTGGGACAGTTTGCTAGGAACGAGCAGTACTTC. Residues: CASSQVGQFARNEQYF.

By share, this clone counts as medium-sized. J is TRBJ1-5 and V is TRBV20-1; D gene uncertain. The V gene's germline CDR1 is DFQATT and CDR2 SNEGSKA (reference sequence). CDR3 length equals 15 residues. V lost 6 bases and J 1 base, leaving 16 bases between the germline ends. CDR3 in DNA: TGCAGTGCATCCGGAGGGTGGCAGAGCAATCAGCCCCAGCATTTT. This codes for CSASGGWQSNQPQHF.

The chain has TRBV28 and TRBJ2-7, with TRBD1 matching over 8 bases. The germline gives CDR1 MDHEN, CDR2 SYDVKM. Unmatched junction bases numbered 12, after V lost 5 bases and J lost 6 bases. The CDR3 is made up of 15 amino acids. CDR3 bases: TGTGCCAGCAGTCCCGCCAGGGGGCGCATGGGCGAGCAGTACTTC. Translating it yields CASSPARGRMGEQYF.

This clone turned up a few times. CDR3 in DNA: TGTGCCAGCAGTGGGGAAGGGACCCAGTACTTC. Amino acid sequence: CASSGEGTQYF. V gene TRBV2 combines with J gene TRBJ2-5, with unresolved D. This CDR3 has 11 residues. The V end was cut by 4 bases, the J end by 7 bases, with 7 bases between. Germline CDR1 is SNHLY and CDR2 is FYNNEI. The full variable domain, completed using reference TRBV2 and TRBJ2-5, is EPEVTQTPSHQVTQMGQEVILRCVPISNHLYFYWYRQILGQKVEFLVSFYNNEISEKSEIFDDQFSVERPDGSNFTLKIRSTKLEDSAMYFCASSGEGTQYFGPGTRLLVL.

The V call is TRBV7-9, the J call TRBJ1-1; D not resolved. Germline V lookup: CDR1 SEHNR, CDR2 FQNEAQ (reference sequence). CDR3 size: 13 residues. V was clipped by 1 base and J by 1 base, with 4 bases between them. CDR3 coding DNA: TGTGCCAGCAGCTTAGAACAGAACACTGAAGCTTTCTTT. It encodes CASSLEQNTEAFF.

The genes are TRBV20-1 and TRBJ2-2; 9 positions agree with TRBD2. Germline assignment: CDR1 DFQATT and CDR2 SNEGSKA (reference sequence). After removal of 1 base from V and 1 base from J, the junction contained 7 bases not matched to a gene. The CDR3 covers 17 residues. The CDR3 DNA is TGCAGTGCTAGAGGGGAGCGGGAGGAATGGAACACCGGGGAGCTGTTTTTT. Translating it yields CSARGEREEWNTGELFF.

At least ten counts were recorded for this clone. The same CDR3 is also encoded by other DNA sequences in this sample. V and J are TRBV7-8 and TRBJ2-5, with 10 nucleotides matching TRBD2. CDR1 SGHVS and CDR2 FQNEAQ come from the germline V gene. The CDR3 consists of 16 residues. V shed 1 base, J shed 5 bases, and the junction held 7 bases outside the gene matches. The CDR3 sequence is CASSLGSGGAGETQYF. The CDR3 DNA reads TGTGCCAGCAGCTTAGGGAGCGGGGGGGCCGGGGAGACCCAGTACTTC. The entire variable domain, with the rest obtained from reference TRBV7-8 and TRBJ2-5, is as follows: GAGVSQSPRYKVAKRGQDVALRCDPISGHVSLFWYQQALGQGPEFLTYFQNEAQLDKSGLPSDRFFAERPEGSVSTLKIQRTQQEDSAVYLCASSLGSGGAGETQYFGPGTRLLVL.

The chain links TRBV7-8 to TRBJ2-1; perhaps TRBD2 as D (7 bases). The germline V gene has CDR1 SGHVS and CDR2 FQNEAQ. The V end lost 3 bases, the J end lost 0 bases, and 15 bases lay between the germline ends. The CDR3 consists of 17 residues. CDR3 protein: CASSFGGGLSSYNEQFF. Here the CDR3 DNA reads TGTGCCAGCAGCTTTGGGGGGGGCCTGAGCTCCTACAATGAGCAGTTCTTC.

This clone came up many times. The gene calls are TRBV4-1 and TRBJ1-1, with a possible D match to TRBD1 (6 bases). The CDR3 loop spans 14 amino acids. Germline V gene sequence: CDR1 MGHRA, CDR2 YSYEKL. V gave up 1 base and J gave up 3 bases, with 9 bases separating them. This CDR3 reads CASSQVSGDTEAFF. CDR3 in DNA: TGCGCCAGCAGCCAAGTATCAGGGGACACTGAAGCTTTCTTT.

The chain employs TRBV11-2 and TRBJ2-1; 12 nucleotides agree with TRBD2. This CDR3 has 14 residues. Germline-derived CDR1 and CDR2 are SGHAT and FQNNGV. Trimming removed 5 bases from V and 7 bases from J; junction bases left unmatched: 3. The DNA of the CDR3 is TGTGCCAGCAGCGCAACTAGCGGGAGGAATGAGCAGTTCTTC. Its protein is CASSATSGRNEQFF.

This clone is medium-sized in the sample. This chain uses TRBV27 with TRBJ2-2, with a weak D call TRBD1 (6 bases). The germline V gene has CDR1 MNHEY and CDR2 SMNVEV (reference sequence). Between the trimmed V and J ends, which lost 5 bases and 7 bases, there was a span of 11 bases. The CDR3 consists of 13 residues. The CDR3 region has the DNA TGTGCCAGCAGTCTAGGGGGTGGCGGGGAGCTGTTTTTT. Amino acids: CASSLGGGGELFF.

This clone appeared once. The chain has TRBV5-1 and TRBJ1-2; the D is unclear. Germline V gene sequence: CDR1 SGHRS, CDR2 YFSETQ. Trimming removed 3 bases at V and 7 bases at J, with 19 bases between. CDR3 length: 15 residues. As DNA, the CDR3 is TGCGCCAGCAGCTCTGACCCGGCGACGGCGGGTGGCTACACCTTC. This gives the protein CASSSDPATAGGYTF. Supplemented by reference TRBV5-1 and TRBJ1-2, the full variable domain reads KAGVTQTPRYLIKTRGQQVTLSCSPISGHRSVSWYQQTPGQGLQFLFEYFSETQRNKGNFPGRFSGRQFSNSRSEMNVSTLELGDSALYLCASSSDPATAGGYTFGSGTRLTVV.

This clone qualifies as medium-sized. The chain has TRBV20-1 and TRBJ2-7; 9 nucleotides agree with TRBD2. V was pared by 6 bases and J by 4 bases, with 7 bases of the junction left unmatched. The germline CDR1 and CDR2 sequences are DFQATT and SNEGSKA (reference sequence). The CDR3 loop spans 13 amino acids. CDR3 bases: TGCAGTGCCGCTGCTCTAGCGGGGTACGAGCAGTACTTC. Its translation: CSAAALAGYEQYF.